This TCR beta chain was documented in a study of blood T cell repertoires in COVID-19 (dated by TCRdb to 2020 to 2021). Regarding the complete study: Collaborator samples came from the United States, Italy and Spain and covered acute and convalescent phases of COVID-19. Where available, HLA class I and class II types were obtained from metadata supplied by the sample provider rather than from assay-based typing. The repertoires were made available in a free public database intended to serve as a resource for research on the immune response to SARS-CoV-2. Samples were obtained from the ongoing ImmuneRACE study (first 160 participants) and from 1,000 to 1,500 subjects provided by 6 global collaborators. The material from the prospective study consisted of cDNA or gDNA derived from T cells, B-cell-depleted T cells, or PBMCs. A de-identified subject ID, COVID-19 status, age in years and sex were almost always included in the sample metadata. The dataset comprised deeply sampled blood TCRbeta repertoires from subjects exposed to, actively infected with, or recovered from COVID-19.

The immunoSEQ Assay, a bias-controlled multiplex PCR, was used to amplify TCRbeta CDR3 regions from genomic DNA. In the source study's methods: The number of nucleated cells in each sample was estimated from the amplification of reference gene primers within the assay. Sequence reads were collapsed and filtered to measure the absolute abundance of every unique TCRbeta CDR3 rearrangement. For each sample, productive Simpson clonality was calculated as the square root of Simpson's diversity index over productive rearrangements. TCRdb obtained this table from immuneACCESS and retained in-frame rearrangements with V and J assigned. These tables miss some clones; where compared with another copy, unresolved V genes account for less than half of the shortfall, and the remainder is unexplained. V and J calls plus clone size are reproduced from that table; the DNA served to infer D and trimming. In this sample the table shows about 200,000 clones, around 87% of which occur a single time. Together, the top ten hold more than 2.5% of the sample.

On this clone itself: This receptor's antigen is unknown. Base qualities are not recorded, but no much larger clone differs from it by a single base.

CDR1 and CDR2 are drawn from the germline V gene (reference sequence): LNHDA, SQIVND. The CDR3 numbers 13 residues from cysteine through phenylalanine. The only DNA kept is the CDR3, 39 bases in frame from the first base. Cut back by 10 bases and 2 bases, the V and J ends lie 14 bases apart. Results the study describes overall, beyond this receptor: The quantity of clinical and demographic metadata differed by source and by participant and was supplied without curation.

Each collaborating institution followed its own protocols to collect whole blood in K2EDTA tubes. For TCRbeta analysis, collaborator samples were shipped as frozen whole blood, as isolated PBMCs, or as DNA extracted from either sample type. Material for sequencing was peripheral blood. This sequence was found in a man in his fifties or sixties with acute or convalescent COVID-19. The V and J genes are TRBV19 and TRBJ1-1; the D region possibly corresponds to TRBD1 (5 bases align). The DNA sequence follows: TGTGCCACCCGCCCTGACAGTAACACTGAAGCTTTCTTT. Translated, it gives CATRPDSNTEAFF.